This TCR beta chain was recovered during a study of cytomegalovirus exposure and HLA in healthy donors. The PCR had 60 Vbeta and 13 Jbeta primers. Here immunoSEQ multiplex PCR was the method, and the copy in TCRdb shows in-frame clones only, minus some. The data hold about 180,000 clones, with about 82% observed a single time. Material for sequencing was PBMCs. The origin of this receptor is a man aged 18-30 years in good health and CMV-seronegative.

The CDR3 DNA is TGCGCCAGCAGCCCGCACAGAAATACGAACACTGAAGCTTTCTTT. It yields the protein CASSPHRNTNTEAFF. The V call is TRBV5-1, the J call TRBJ1-1; D gene ambiguous. Trimming stripped 4 bases from V and 1 base from J, with 14 bases between. Germline values: CDR1 SGHRS, CDR2 YFSETQ. The CDR3 is made up of 15 amino acids.